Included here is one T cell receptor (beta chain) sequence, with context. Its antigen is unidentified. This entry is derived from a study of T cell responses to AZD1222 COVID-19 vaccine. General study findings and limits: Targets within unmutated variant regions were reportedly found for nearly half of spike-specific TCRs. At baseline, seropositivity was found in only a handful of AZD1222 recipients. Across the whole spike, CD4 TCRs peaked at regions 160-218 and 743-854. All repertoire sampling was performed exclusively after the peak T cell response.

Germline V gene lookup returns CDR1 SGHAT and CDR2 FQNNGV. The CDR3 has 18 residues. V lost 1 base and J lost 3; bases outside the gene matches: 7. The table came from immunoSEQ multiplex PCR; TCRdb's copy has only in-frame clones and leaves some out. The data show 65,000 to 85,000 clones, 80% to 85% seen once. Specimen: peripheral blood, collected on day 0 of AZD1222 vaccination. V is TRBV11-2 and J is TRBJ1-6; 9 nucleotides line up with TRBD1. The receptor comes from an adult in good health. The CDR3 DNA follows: TGTGCCAGCAGCTTAGGCCCACAGGGGGCTGACTATAATTCACCCCTCCACTTT. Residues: CASSLGPQGADYNSPLHF.